This T cell receptor beta chain stems from a study of post-analysis software for immune sequencing data. Study-level background: Both relapsing-remitting and secondary progressive multiple sclerosis featured among the disease courses, as did progressive-relapsing multiple sclerosis.

TCR beta cDNA libraries had unique molecular identifiers. TCRdb re-derived calls from the PCR reads in MiXCR, one entry per CDR3 protein. The sample lists about 460,000 distinct CDR3 sequences; roughly 46% were seen once. To note about this clonotype: What it binds is unknown.

General observations from the study: Controls had significantly higher normalized Chao1 diversity than multiple sclerosis patients.

The receptor was derived from a girl aged 5-17 years with multiple sclerosis. Input material: blood.

This chain's CDR3 is CASSYSARGTDTEAFF. The CDR3 nucleotides are TGTGCCAGCAGTTACTCGGCCAGGGGCACGGACACTGAAGCTTTCTTT. This chain connects TRBV6-6 to TRBJ1-1, with D possibly being TRBD1 (6 bases). This CDR3 region has 16 residues. V gave up 0 bases and J gave up 3 bases, with 14 bases separating them. Germline V gene sequence: CDR1 MNHNY, CDR2 SVGAGI (reference sequence).